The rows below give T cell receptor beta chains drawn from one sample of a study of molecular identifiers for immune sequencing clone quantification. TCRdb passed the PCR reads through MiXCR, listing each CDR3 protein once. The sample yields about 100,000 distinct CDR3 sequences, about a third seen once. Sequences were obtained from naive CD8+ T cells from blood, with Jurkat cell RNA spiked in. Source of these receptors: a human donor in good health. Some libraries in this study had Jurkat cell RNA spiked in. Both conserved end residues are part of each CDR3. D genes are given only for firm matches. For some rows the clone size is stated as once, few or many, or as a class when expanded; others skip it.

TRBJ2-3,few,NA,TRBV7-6,CASSDATDTQYF,TGTGCCAGCAGCGACGCTACCGATACGCAGTATTTT
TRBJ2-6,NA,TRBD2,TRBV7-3,CASSYLAGVGGANVLTF,TGTGCCAGCAGCTACCTAGCGGGGGTAGGTGGGGCCAACGTCCTGACTTTC
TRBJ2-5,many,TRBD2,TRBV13,CASSFGTSAMPQETQYF,TGTGCCAGCAGCTTCGGGACTAGCGCGATGCCTCAAGAGACCCAGTACTTC
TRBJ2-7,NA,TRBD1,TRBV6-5,CASSNGTASYEQYF,TGCGCCAGCAGTAACGGGACAGCCTCCTACGAGCAGTACTTC
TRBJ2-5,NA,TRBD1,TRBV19,CASSIPGQGRVQETQYF,TGTGCCAGTAGTATTCCGGGACAGGGGAGGGTCCAAGAGACCCAGTACTTC
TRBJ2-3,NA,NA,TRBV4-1,CASSQVPQGSPGTDTQYF,TGCGCCAGCAGCCAAGTCCCTCAGGGGAGCCCTGGCACAGATACGCAGTATTTT
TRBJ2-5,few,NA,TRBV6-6,CASSYPRGQPQETQYF,TGTGCCAGCAGTTACCCGCGAGGACAGCCCCAAGAGACCCAGTACTTC
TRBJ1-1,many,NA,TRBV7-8,CASSDARPNTEAFF,TGTGCCAGCAGCGACGCTAGACCCAACACTGAAGCTTTCTTT
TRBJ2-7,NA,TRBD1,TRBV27,CASSLGTGIYEQYF,TGTGCCAGCAGTTTGGGGACAGGGATCTACGAGCAGTACTTC
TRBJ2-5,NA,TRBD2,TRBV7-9,CANSLPMVAGVETQNF,TGTGCCAACAGCCTTCCGATGGTAGCGGGAGTTGAGACCCAGAACTTC
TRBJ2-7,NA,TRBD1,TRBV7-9,CASSFGQGAFEQYF,TGTGCCAGCAGCTTCGGGCAGGGGGCTTTCGAGCAGTACTTC
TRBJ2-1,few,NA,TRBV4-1,CASSPTRGSYNEQFF,TGCGCCAGCAGCCCGACCAGGGGCTCCTACAATGAGCAGTTCTTC
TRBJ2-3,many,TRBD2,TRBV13,CASSPRASGRIDTQYF,TGTGCCAGCAGCCCGAGGGCTAGCGGGAGAATAGATACGCAGTATTTT
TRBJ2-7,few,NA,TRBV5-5,CASSPRDDEQYF,TGTGCCAGCAGCCCCCGGGACGACGAGCAGTACTTC
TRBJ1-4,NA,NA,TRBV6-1,CASSEGGSREKLFF,TGTGCCAGCAGTGAAGGGGGGTCGCGTGAAAAACTGTTTTTT
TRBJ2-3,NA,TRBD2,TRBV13,CASKIRASGREDTQYF,TGTGCCAGCAAAATAAGGGCTAGCGGGAGAGAAGATACGCAGTATTTT
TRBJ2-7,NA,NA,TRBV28,CASRTAYEQYF,TGTGCCAGCAGGACAGCCTACGAGCAGTACTTC
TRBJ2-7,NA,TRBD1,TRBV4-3,CASSQAGAGGAQYF,TGCGCCAGCAGCCAGGCTGGGGCAGGGGGCGCGCAGTACTTC